The sequence of this T cell receptor (beta chain) was determined in a study of blood T cell repertoires in COVID-19. The length of the CDR3 is 13 residues. Germline values: CDR1 SQVTM, CDR2 ANQGSEA. The V and J ends lost 3 bases and 1 base respectively, with 7 bases between them. Original processing notes: Estimation of nucleated cell counts relied on the amplification of reference gene primers. Sequencing used immunoSEQ multiplex PCR; TCRdb keeps in-frame clones, though not all of them. Clone size and the V and J calls come from that table; the DNA yielded D and trimming. The sample includes 240,000 or so clones, approximately 88% of them seen just once.

Input material: peripheral blood. The chain links TRBV29-1 to TRBJ2-1; the D is unclear. This receptor was obtained from a woman aged 30 to 39 with acute or convalescent COVID-19. The CDR3 here is CSVDEHSYNEQFF. CDR3 bases: TGCAGCGTTGATGAACATTCCTACAATGAGCAGTTCTTC.